This T cell receptor beta chain originates from a study of T cells in Graves' hyperthyroidism and ophthalmopathy. The sample holds many counts of this clonotype. The CDR3 extends over 12 amino acids. CDR1 is SNHLY and CDR2 is FYNNEI in the germline V gene. V lost 3 bases and J 2 bases, leaving 4 bases between the germline ends. Template material for amplifying TCR beta CDR3 regions consisted of RNA transcripts. A set of HTBI primers served as the primers for a first-round RT-PCR of the TCR CDR3. TCRdb itself ran the multiplex PCR reads through MiXCR, one entry per CDR3 protein. The table lists some 550,000 distinct CDR3 sequences, 16% of them singletons, with about 3.5% in the top ten.

Sample: blood. The gene calls are TRBV2 and TRBJ2-5; D not resolved. This sequence originates from a woman between 40 and 50 years old with Graves' ophthalmopathy. DNA of the CDR3: TGTGCCAGCAGTGACTTACAAGAGACCCAGTACTTC. Protein: CASSDLQETQYF.